Reported below is one TCR beta chain. The sample is drawn from a study of blood T cell repertoires in COVID-19. Trimming left V 1 base short and J 1 base short, with 7 bases between. The CDR3 totals 14 residues. Germline values: CDR1 SGHAT, CDR2 FQNNGV. Libraries were prepared by immunoSEQ multiplex PCR; TCRdb keeps only in-frame clonotypes and omits some of them. The table shows 250,000 to 400,000 clones, with almost 90% occurring only once. The chain couples TRBV11-2 to TRBJ1-1, with D hard to call. Source material: peripheral blood. This receptor was obtained from a woman in her twenties or thirties with COVID-19, enrolled during active disease. In nucleotides, the CDR3 is TGTGCCAGCAGCTTAGGCCACAAGAACACTGAAGCTTTCTTT. It encodes CASSLGHKNTEAFF.